The clone carrying this T cell receptor beta chain was seen many times. Patients chosen for sequencing had CD8+CD57+ cells that had expanded, as shown by flow cytometry. The data were obtained in a study of CD8+CD57+ T cells in acquired aplastic anemia. V was shortened by 4 bases and J by 8 bases, with 17 bases between the two germline ends. Per the germline V gene, CDR1 is LGHDT and CDR2 is YNNKEL (reference sequence). The CDR3 totals 14 residues. The template for TCR beta VDJ and CDR3 sequence profiling was genomic DNA. MiXCR, run by TCRdb on the reads, gives a single entry per CDR3 protein. The table shows 200,000 or so distinct CDR3 sequences, with almost 50% occurring only once.

V and J are TRBV3-1 and TRBJ1-2, with a possible D match to TRBD1 (6 bases). This receptor was taken from a human donor with aplastic anemia. The sequenced sample consisted of sorted CD4+, CD8+, or CD8+CD57+ T cells (not recorded which) from PBMCs. CDR3 DNA: TGTGCCAGCAGCCTCCTGGAGGGGCAGGGGGGCTACACCTTC. Translation: CASSLLEGQGGYTF.